Included here is one TCR beta chain sequence, with context. Its specificity is unknown. Together with a sample-barcoded 5' primer, a J-beta primer mix was included in a second PCR lasting roughly 6 to 12 cycles. A single record per CDR3 protein comes from TCRdb applying MiXCR to the 5' RACE reads. The sample has about 830,000 distinct CDR3 sequences; approximately 65% are singletons. The data originate from a study of blood T cells in healthy people across ages. Broader study findings: Changes seen in expanded clonotypes were possibly confounded by donor CMV status left unknown. A strong correlation was found between TCR beta diversity and the percentage of naive T cells. Estimated diversity across one million T cells was deemed an underestimate.

Trimming removed 3 bases at V and 4 bases at J, with 10 bases between. This CDR3 has 13 amino acids. CDR1 SGHTA and CDR2 FQGNSA come from the germline V gene. Sequencing used blood. The sequence was obtained from a man aged 25-45 years in good health. The J gene is TRBJ2-7, the V gene TRBV7-2; D might be TRBD1 or TRBD2, each matching 5 bases. Here the CDR3 reads CASSFPGRYEQYF. As DNA, the CDR3 is TGTGCCAGCAGCTTTCCGGGACGTTACGAGCAGTACTTC. The complete variable domain, with remaining parts taken from reference TRBV7-2 and TRBJ2-7, reads GAGVSQSPSNKVTEKGKDVELRCDPISGHTALYWYRQSLGQGLEFLIYFQGNSAPDKSGLPSDRFSAERTGGSVSTLTIQRTQQEDSAVYLCASSFPGRYEQYFGPGTRLTVT.